Here is one T cell receptor beta chain with its context. What it binds is not known. Germline CDR1 reads SGHNT; CDR2 reads YENEEA. V was shortened by 3 bases and J by 8 bases, with 7 bases between the two germline ends. This CDR3 is built from 12 residues. The sample is drawn from a study of CD8 T cell repertoires and HIV-1 epitope variants. On the study more broadly: Each of Twenty-five Gag and Nef epitope peptides stimulated a separate culture. IL-2, IL-7 and IL-15 were added on days 3 and 7 of roughly 11-day cultures. Controls were a CMV, EBV and flu pool, Ebola AY9, and no peptide. Whole-study findings and limits: A handful of clonotypes recognized Nef KF9, one HW9, none TAALDMSHF.

Profiled with immunoSEQ multiplex PCR; TCRdb holds only in-frame clones, not every one. The sample carries 4,000 to 6,000 clones, 65% to 70% recorded once. This chain joins TRBV11-3 and TRBJ1-4; D not certain. Sequences were obtained from cultured CD8+ T cells derived from PBMCs. This clonotype originated in a male donor with HIV. CDR3 bases: TGTGCCAGCAGCTTCCTTGGAGAAAAACTGTTTTTT. The encoded protein is CASSFLGEKLFF. Complete variable domain (other parts from reference TRBV11-3 and TRBJ1-4): EAGVVQSPRYKIIEKKQPVAFWCNPISGHNTLYWYLQNLGQGPELLIRYENEEAVDDSQLPKDRFSAERLKGVDSTLKIQPAELGDSAVYLCASSFLGEKLFFGSGTQLSVL.